The sequence of this TCR beta chain was determined in a study of blood T cell repertoires in COVID-19. Study-wide background: From the United States, Italy and Spain came samples of acute and convalescent COVID-19. PBMCs, B-cell-depleted T cells, or T cells were the source of the cDNA or gDNA that made up the material.

In the original analysis: Amplified reference gene primers provided the basis for estimating nucleated cell counts. Generated by immunoSEQ multiplex PCR, the TCRdb table keeps only in-frame clones and is missing some. The V and J calls and the clone size are those of that table, but D and trimming were determined from the DNA. The table lists roughly 100,000 clones, under 90% of them singletons. The CDR3 extends over 16 amino acids. Germline V lookup: CDR1 SGDLS, CDR2 YYNGEE. Unmatched junction bases numbered 4, after V lost 0 bases and J lost 2 bases. Source material: peripheral blood. The TCR comes from a man of 80 years or more with acute or convalescent COVID-19. The chain links TRBV9 to TRBJ2-1; TRBD1 matches at 8 bases. In DNA, the CDR3 is TGTGCCAGCAGCGTAGGGCAGGGGGCGGCCTACAATGAGCAGTTCTTC. Translation gives CASSVGQGAAYNEQFF.